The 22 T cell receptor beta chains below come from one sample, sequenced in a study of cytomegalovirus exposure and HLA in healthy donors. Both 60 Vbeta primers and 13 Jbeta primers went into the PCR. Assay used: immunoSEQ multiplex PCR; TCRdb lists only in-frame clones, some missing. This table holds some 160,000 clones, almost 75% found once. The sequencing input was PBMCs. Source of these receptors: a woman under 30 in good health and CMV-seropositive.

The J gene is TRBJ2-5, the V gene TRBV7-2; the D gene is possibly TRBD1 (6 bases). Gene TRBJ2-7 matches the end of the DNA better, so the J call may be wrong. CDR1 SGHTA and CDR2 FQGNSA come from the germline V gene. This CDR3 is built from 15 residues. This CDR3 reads CASSLVDSVSYEQYF. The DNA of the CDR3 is TGTGCCAGCAGCTTAGTGGACAGTGTCTCCTACGAGCAGTACTTC.

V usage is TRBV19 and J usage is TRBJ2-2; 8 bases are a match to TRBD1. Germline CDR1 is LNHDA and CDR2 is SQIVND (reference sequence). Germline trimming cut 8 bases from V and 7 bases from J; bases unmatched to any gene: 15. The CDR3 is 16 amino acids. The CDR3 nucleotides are TGTGCCAGTGTCGGACAGGGAGGCAAGGCGTACGGGGAGCTGTTTTTT. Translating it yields CASVGQGGKAYGELFF. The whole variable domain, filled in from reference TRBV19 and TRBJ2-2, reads DGGITQSPKYLFRKEGQNVTLSCEQNLNHDAMYWYRQDPGQGLRLIYYSQIVNDFQKGDIAEGYSVSREKKESFPLTVTSAQKNPTAFYLCASVGQGGKAYGELFFGEGSRLTVL.

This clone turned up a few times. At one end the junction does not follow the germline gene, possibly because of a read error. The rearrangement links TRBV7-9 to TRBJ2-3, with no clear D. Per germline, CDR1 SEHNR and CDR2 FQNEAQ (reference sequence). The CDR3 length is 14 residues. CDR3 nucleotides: TGTGCCAGCAGCTTAGTCGGTAGCACGGATACGCAGTATTTT. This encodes CASSLVGSTDTQYF.

Here the CDR3 reads CASSQSKTGTFEGGYTF. The DNA of the CDR3 is TGTGCCAGCAGCCAATCTAAAACTGGGACTTTCGAAGGAGGCTACACCTTC. The chain carries TRBV14 and TRBJ1-2; possibly TRBD1 for D (5 bases). CDR3 size: 17 residues. V was clipped by 2 bases and J by 8 bases, with 24 bases between them. In germline, CDR1 is SGHDN, CDR2 FVKESK.

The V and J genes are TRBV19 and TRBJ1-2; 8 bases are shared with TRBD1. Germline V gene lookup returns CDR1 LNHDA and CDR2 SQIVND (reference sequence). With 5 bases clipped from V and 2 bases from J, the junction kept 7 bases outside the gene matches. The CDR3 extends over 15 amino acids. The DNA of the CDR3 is TGTGCCAGTAGTGTGACAGGGGAGGCCAACTATGGCTACACCTTC. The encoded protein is CASSVTGEANYGYTF.

In DNA, the CDR3 is TGCGCCAGCAGTACTATAACCGGGACAGGGAAGAATGAGCAGTTCTTC. Residues: CASSTITGTGKNEQFF. The gene calls are TRBV4-1 and TRBJ2-1; 9 bases are a match to TRBD1. The CDR3 has 16 residues. V lost 6 bases to trimming and J lost 7 bases; unmatched junction nucleotides: 13. Germline-derived CDR1 and CDR2 are MGHRA and YSYEKL.

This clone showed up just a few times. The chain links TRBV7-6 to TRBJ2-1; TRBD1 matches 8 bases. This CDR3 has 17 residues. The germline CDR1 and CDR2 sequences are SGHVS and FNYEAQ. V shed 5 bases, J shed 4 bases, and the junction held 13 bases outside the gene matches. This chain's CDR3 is CASSPGQGIVLYNEQFF. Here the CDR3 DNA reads TGTGCCAGCAGCCCCGGACAGGGTATCGTTCTTTACAATGAGCAGTTCTTC. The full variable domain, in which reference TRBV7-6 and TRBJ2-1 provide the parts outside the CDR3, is GAGVSQSPRYKVTKRGQDVALRCDPISGHVSLYWYRQALGQGPEFLTYFNYEAQQDKSGLPNDRFSAERPEGSISTLTIQRTEQRDSAMYRCASSPGQGIVLYNEQFFGPGTRLTVL.

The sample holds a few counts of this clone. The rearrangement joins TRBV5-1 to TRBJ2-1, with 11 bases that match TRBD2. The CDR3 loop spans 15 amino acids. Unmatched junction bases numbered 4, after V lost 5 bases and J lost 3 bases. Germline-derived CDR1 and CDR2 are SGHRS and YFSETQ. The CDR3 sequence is CASSASGGLYNEQFF. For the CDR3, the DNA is TGCGCCAGCAGTGCTAGCGGGGGGCTCTACAATGAGCAGTTCTTC. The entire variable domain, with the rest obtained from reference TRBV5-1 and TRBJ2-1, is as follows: KAGVTQTPRYLIKTRGQQVTLSCSPISGHRSVSWYQQTPGQGLQFLFEYFSETQRNKGNFPGRFSGRQFSNSRSEMNVSTLELGDSALYLCASSASGGLYNEQFFGPGTRLTVL.

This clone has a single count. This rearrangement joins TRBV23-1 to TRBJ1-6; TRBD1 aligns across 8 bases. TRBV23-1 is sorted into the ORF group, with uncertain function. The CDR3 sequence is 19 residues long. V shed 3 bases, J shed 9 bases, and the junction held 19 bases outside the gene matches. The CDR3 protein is CASSHWGYGTGTGVSPLHF. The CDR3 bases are TGCGCCAGCAGTCATTGGGGGTATGGGACAGGCACCGGAGTTTCACCCCTCCACTTT.

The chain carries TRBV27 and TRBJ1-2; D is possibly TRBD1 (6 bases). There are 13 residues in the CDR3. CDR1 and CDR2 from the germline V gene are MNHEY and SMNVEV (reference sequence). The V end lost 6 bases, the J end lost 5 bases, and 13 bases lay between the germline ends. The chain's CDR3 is CASREPGDYGYTF. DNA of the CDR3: TGTGCCAGCAGAGAACCAGGGGATTATGGCTACACCTTC.

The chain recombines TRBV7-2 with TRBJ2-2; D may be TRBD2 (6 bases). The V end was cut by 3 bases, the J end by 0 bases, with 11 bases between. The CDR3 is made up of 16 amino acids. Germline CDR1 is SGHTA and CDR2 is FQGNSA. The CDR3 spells CASSFGSGPNTGELFF. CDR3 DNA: TGTGCCAGCAGCTTCGGTAGCGGACCGAACACCGGGGAGCTGTTTTTT.

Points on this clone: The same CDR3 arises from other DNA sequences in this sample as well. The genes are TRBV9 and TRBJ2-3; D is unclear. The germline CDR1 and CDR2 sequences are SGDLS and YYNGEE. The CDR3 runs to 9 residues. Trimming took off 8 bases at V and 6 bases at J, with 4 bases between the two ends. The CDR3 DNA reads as TGTGCCAGGAGGGATACGCAGTATTTT. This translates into CARRDTQYF.

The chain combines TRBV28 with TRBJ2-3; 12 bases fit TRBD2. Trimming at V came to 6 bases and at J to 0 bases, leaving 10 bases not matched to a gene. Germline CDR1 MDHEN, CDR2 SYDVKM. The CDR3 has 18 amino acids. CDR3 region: CASSAPLAGGVSTDTQYF. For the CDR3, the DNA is TGTGCCAGCAGCGCCCCGCTAGCGGGGGGGGTAAGCACAGATACGCAGTATTTT.

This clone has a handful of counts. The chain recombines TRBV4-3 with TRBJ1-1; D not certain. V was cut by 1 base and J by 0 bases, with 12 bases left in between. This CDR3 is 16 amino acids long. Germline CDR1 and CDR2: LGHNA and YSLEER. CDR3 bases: TGCGCCAGCAGCCAAGGGTCGGGAGCCATGAACACTGAAGCTTTCTTT. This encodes CASSQGSGAMNTEAFF.

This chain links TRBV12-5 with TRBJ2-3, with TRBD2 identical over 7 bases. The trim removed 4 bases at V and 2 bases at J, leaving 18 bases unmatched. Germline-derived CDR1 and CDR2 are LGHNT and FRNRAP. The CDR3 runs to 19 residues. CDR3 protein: CASGSLVDVRDYATDTQYF. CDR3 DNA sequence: TGTGCTAGTGGTTCTCTCGTCGACGTACGGGACTATGCCACAGATACGCAGTATTTT.

The CDR3 loop is CASSRENSNQPQHF. CDR3 DNA sequence: TGTGCCAGCTCACGGGAGAATAGCAATCAGCCCCAGCATTTT. The chain uses TRBV18 and TRBJ1-5; D gene ambiguous. CDR3 size: 14 residues. Looked up from germline, CDR1 is KGHSH and CDR2 is LQKENI. Trimming removed 4 bases at V and 0 bases at J, with 7 bases between.

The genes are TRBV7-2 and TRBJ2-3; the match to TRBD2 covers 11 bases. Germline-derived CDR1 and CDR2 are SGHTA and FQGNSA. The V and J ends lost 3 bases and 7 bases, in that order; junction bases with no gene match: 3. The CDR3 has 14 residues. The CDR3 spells CASSLTSGTYTQYF. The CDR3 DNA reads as TGTGCCAGCAGCTTGACTAGCGGGACCTATACGCAGTATTTT.

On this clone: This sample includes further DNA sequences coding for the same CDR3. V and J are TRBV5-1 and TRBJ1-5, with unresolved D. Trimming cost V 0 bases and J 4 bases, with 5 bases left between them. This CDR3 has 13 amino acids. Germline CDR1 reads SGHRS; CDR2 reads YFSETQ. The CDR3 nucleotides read TGCGCCAGCAGCTTGGACAGTAATCAGCCCCAGCATTTT. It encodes CASSLDSNQPQHF.

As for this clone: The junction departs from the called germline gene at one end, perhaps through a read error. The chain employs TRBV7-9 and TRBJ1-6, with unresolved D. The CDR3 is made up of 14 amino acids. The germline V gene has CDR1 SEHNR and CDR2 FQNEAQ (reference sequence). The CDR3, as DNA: TGTTCCAGCAGCCCGCTCGGGTCGAATTCACCCCTCCACTTT. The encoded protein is CSSSPLGSNSPLHF.

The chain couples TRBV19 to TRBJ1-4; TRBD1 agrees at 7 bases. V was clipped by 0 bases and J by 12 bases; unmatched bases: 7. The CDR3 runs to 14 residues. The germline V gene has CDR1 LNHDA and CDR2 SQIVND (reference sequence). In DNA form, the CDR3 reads TGTGCCAGTAGTATAGAGAAGGGGGCGATGCAACTGTTTTTT. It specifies CASSIEKGAMQLFF.

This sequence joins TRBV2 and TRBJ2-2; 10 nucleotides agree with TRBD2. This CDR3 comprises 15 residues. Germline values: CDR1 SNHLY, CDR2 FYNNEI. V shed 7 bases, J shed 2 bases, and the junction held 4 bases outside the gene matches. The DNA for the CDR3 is TGTGCCAGCACTGAGCGGGGGGGTAACACCGGGGAGCTGTTTTTT. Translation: CASTERGGNTGELFF.

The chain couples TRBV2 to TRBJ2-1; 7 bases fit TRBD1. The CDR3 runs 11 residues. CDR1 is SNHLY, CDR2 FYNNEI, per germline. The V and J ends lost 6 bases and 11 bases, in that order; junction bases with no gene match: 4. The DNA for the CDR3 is TGTGCCAGCAGGACGGGACAGAAGCAGTTCTTC. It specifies CASRTGQKQFF. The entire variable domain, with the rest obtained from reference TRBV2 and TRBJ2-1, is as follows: EPEVTQTPSHQVTQMGQEVILRCVPISNHLYFYWYRQILGQKVEFLVSFYNNEISEKSEIFDDQFSVERPDGSNFTLKIRSTKLEDSAMYFCASRTGQKQFFGPGTRLTVL.